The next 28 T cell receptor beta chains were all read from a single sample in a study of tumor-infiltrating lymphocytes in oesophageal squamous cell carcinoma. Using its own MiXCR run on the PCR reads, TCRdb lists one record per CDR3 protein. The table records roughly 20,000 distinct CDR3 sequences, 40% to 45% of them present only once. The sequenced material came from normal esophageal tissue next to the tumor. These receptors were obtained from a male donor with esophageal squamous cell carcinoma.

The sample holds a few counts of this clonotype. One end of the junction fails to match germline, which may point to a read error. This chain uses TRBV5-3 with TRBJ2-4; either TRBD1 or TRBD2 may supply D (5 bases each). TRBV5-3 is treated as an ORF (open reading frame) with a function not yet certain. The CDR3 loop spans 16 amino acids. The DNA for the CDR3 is TGTGCCAGCAGTTTTGGGGCCCGAGGGCGTAACTATGGCTACAACTTC. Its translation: CASSFGARGRNYGYNF.

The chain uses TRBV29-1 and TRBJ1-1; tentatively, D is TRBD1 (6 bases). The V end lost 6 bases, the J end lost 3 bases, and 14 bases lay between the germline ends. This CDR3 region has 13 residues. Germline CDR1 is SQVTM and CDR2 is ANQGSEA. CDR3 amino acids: CSVDGTWDTEAFF. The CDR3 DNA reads TGCAGCGTCGACGGGACATGGGACACTGAAGCTTTCTTT.

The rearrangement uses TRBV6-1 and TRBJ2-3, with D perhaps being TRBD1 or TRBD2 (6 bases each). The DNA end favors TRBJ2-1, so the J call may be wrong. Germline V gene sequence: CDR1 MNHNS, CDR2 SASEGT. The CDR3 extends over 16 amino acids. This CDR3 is CASSHGGGLSSNEQFF. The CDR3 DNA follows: TGTGCCAGCAGCCACGGGGGCGGACTCAGTTCCAATGAGCAGTTCTTC.

This CDR3 is CASSFSGQETQYF. The CDR3 DNA is TGTGCCAGCAGCTTTTCTGGGCAAGAGACCCAGTACTTC. This rearrangement joins TRBV7-8 to TRBJ2-5; D is unclear. V lost 3 bases, J lost 2 bases, and 7 bases lay in between. The CDR3 is made up of 13 amino acids. CDR1 and CDR2 from the germline V gene are SGHVS and FQNEAQ.

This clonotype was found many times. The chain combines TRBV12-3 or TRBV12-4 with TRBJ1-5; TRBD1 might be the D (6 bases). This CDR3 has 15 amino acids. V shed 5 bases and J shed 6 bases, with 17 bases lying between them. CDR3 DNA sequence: TGTGCCAGCAGTCAGGGGATAAGGTGGGGTCAGCCCCAGCATTTT. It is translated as CASSQGIRWGQPQHF.

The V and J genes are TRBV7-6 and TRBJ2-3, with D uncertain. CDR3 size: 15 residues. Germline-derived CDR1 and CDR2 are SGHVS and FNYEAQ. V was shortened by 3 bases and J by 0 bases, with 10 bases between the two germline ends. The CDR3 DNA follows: TGTGCCAGCAGCTTTGGCGATCGTAGCACAGATACGCAGTATTTT. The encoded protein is CASSFGDRSTDTQYF.

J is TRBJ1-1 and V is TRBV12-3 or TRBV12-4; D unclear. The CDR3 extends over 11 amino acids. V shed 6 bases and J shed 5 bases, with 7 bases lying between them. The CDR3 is CASSRRTEAFF. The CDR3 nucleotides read TGTGCCAGCAGCCGTAGGACTGAAGCTTTCTTT.

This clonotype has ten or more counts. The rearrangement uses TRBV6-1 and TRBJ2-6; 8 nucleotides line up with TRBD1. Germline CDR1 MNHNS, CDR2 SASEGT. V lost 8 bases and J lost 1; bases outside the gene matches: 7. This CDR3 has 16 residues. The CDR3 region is CASGGTGSSGANVLTF. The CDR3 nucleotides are TGTGCCAGCGGCGGGACAGGTTCTTCTGGGGCCAACGTCCTGACTTTC.

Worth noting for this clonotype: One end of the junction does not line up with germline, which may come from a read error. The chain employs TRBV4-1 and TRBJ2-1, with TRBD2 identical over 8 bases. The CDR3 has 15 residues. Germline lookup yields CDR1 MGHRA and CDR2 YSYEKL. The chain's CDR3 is CASSYSGIGSNEQFF. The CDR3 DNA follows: TGTGCCAGCAGCTATAGCGGGATCGGGTCCAATGAGCAGTTCTTC.

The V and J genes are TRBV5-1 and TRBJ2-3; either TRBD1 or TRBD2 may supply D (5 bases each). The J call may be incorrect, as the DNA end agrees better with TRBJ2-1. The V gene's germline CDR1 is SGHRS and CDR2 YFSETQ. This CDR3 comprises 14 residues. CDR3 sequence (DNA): TGCGCCAGTAACCGGGACGCGGCCTACAATGAGCAGTTCTTC. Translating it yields CASNRDAAYNEQFF.

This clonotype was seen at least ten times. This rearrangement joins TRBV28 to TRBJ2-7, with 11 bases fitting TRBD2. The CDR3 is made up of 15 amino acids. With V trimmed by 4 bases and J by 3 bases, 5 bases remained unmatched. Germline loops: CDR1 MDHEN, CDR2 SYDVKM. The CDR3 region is CASSSGTSGFYEQYF. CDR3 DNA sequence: TGTGCCAGCAGTTCCGGGACTAGCGGTTTCTACGAGCAGTACTTC.

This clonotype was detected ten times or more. CDR3 in amino acids: CASSYSDRGNEQFF. Here the CDR3 DNA reads TGTGCCAGCAGTTACTCGGACAGGGGCAATGAGCAGTTCTTC. The gene calls are TRBV6-2 or TRBV6-3 and TRBJ2-1, with 9 bases aligning to TRBD1. Germline V gene sequence: CDR1 MNHEY, CDR2 SVGEGT. The V and J ends lost 0 bases and 6 bases, in that order; junction bases with no gene match: 0. This CDR3 has 14 amino acids.

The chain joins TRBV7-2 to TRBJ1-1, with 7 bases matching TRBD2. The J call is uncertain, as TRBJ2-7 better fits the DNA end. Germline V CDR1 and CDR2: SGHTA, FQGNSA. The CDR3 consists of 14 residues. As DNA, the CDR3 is TGTGCCAGCAGCTTAGTCCGGGACTACTCTAAGCAGTACTTC. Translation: CASSLVRDYSKQYF.

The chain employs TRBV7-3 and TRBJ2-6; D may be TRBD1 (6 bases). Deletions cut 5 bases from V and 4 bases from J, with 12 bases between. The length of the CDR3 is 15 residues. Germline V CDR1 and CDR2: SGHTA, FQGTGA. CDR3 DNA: TGTGCCAGCAGCGTCACAGGGAGCGGGGCCAACGTCCTGACTTTC. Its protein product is CASSVTGSGANVLTF.

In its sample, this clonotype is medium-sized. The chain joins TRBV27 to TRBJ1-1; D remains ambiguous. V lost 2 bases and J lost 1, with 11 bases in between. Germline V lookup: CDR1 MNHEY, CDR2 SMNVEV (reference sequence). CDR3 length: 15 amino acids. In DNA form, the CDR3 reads TGTGCCAGCAGTTTAGGTTCAGCAGGGAACACTGAAGCTTTCTTT. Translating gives CASSLGSAGNTEAFF.

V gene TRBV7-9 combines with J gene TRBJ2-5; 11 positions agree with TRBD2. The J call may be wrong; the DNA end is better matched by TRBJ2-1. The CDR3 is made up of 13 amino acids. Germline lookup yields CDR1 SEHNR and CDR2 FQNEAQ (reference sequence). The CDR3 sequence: CASSQLAGGEQFF. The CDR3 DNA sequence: TGTGCCAGCAGCCAGCTAGCGGGGGGTGAGCAGTTCTTC.

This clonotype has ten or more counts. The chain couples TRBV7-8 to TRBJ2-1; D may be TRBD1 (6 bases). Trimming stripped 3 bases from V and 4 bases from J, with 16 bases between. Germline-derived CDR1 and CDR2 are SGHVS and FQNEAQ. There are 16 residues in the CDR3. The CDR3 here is CASSFYATGKYNEQFF. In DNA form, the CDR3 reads TGTGCCAGCAGCTTCTACGCAACAGGGAAGTACAATGAGCAGTTCTTC.

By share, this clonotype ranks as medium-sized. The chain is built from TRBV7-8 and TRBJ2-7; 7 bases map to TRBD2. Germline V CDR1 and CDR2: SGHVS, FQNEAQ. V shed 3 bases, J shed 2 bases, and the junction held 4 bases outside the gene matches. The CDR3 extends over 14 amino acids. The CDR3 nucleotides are TGTGCCAGCAGCTTGGGGGGGGGACCCTACGAGCAGTACTTC. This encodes CASSLGGGPYEQYF.

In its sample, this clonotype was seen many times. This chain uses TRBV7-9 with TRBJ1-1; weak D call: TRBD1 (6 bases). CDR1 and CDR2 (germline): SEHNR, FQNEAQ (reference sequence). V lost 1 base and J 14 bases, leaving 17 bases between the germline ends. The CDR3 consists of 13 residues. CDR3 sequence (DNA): TGTGCCAGCAGCTTAGAAACCGGGACACCAGCCTTCTTT. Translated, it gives CASSLETGTPAFF. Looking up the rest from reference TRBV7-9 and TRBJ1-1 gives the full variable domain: DTGVSQNPRHKITKRGQNVTFRCDPISEHNRLYWYRQTLGQGPEFLTYFQNEAQLEKSRLLSDRFSAERPKGSFSTLEIQRTEQGDSAMYLCASSLETGTPAFFGQGTRLTVV.

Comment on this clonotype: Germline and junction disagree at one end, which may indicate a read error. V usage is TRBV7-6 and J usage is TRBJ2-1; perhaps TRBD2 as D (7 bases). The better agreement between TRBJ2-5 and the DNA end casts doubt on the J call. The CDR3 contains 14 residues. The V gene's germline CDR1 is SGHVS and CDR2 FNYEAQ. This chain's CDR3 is CASSLGGGAETQYF. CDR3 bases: TGTGCTAGCAGCTTGGGGGGGGGGGCAGAGACCCAGTACTTC.

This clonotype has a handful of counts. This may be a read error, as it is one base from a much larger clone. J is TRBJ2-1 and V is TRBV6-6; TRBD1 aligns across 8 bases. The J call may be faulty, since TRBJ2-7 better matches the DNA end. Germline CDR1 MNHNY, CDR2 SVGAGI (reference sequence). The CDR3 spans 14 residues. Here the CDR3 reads CASSYQGQGGEQYF. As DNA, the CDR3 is TGTGCCAGCAGTTACCAAGGACAGGGCGGTGAGCAGTACTTC.

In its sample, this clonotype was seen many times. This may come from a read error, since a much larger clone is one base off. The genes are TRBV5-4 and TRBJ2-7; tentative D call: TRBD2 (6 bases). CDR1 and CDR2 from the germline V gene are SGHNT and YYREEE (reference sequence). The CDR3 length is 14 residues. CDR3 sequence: CASSLGREFDEQYF. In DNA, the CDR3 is TGCGCCAGCAGCTTGGGTCGGGAGTTCGATGAGCAGTACTTC.

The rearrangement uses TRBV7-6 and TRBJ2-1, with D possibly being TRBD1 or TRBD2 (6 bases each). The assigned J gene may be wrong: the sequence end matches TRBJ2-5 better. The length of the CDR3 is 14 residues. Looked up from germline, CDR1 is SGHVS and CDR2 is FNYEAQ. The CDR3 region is CASSFGGLQETQYF. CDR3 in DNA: TGTGCCAGCAGCTTTGGGGGGCTTCAAGAGACCCAGTACTTC.

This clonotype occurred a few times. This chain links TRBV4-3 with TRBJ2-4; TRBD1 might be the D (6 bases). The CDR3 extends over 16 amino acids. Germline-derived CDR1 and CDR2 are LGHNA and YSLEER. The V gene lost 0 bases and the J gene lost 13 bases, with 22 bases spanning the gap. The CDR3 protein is CASSQEAGGLTTEQYF. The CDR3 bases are TGCGCCAGCAGCCAAGAGGCTGGGGGCCTGACGACGGAGCAGTACTTC.

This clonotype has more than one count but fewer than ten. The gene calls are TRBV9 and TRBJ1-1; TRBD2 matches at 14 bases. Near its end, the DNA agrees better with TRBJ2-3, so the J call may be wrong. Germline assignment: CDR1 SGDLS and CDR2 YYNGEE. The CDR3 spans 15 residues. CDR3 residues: CASSSGLAGDYEQYF. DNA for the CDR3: TGTGCCAGCAGCTCGGGACTAGCGGGAGACTACGAGCAGTATTTT.

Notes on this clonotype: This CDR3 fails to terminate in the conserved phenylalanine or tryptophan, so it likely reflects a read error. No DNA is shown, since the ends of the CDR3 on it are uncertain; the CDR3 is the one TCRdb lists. The CDR3 reads CASSRGQGGTGANVLTFGP. The V gene is TRBV12-3 or TRBV12-4, the J gene TRBJ2-3; TRBD1 was called by the table and not checked on the DNA. 19 amino acids form the CDR3, both terminal residues included.

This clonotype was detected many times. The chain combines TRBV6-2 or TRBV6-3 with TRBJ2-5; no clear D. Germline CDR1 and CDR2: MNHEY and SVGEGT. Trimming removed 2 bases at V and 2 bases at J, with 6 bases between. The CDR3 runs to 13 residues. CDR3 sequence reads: CASSYAGQETQYF. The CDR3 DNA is TGTGCCAGCAGTTACGCCGGACAAGAGACCCAGTACTTC.

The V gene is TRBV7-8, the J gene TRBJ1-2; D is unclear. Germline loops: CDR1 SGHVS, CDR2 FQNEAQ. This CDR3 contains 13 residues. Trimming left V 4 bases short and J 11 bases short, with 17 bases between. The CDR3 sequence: CASSYGIGGRYTF. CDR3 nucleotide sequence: TGTGCCAGCAGCTATGGTATCGGAGGAAGGTACACCTTC.